This T cell receptor beta chain was captured by sequencing in a study of control samples from healthy donors and cancer patients. V was pared by 0 bases and J by 2 bases, with 15 bases between. Germline V gene data show CDR1 as SGHRS and CDR2 as YFSETQ. This CDR3 region has 16 residues. TCRdb keeps only in-frame clones here, not all; method: immunoSEQ multiplex PCR. The sample includes 98,000 or so clones, 88% seen only once; the top ten take about 15%. Sequenced sample: blood. The receptor comes from a woman in her seventies in good health. The chain has TRBV5-1 and TRBJ2-7; tentative D call: TRBD2 (6 bases). The DNA of the CDR3 is TGCGCCAGCAGCTTGGACTCGGCGGGAACCCCCTACGAGCAGTACTTC. It encodes CASSLDSAGTPYEQYF.